The T cell receptor beta chain described here comes from a study of T cell responses to AZD1222 COVID-19 vaccine. Study outcomes and limitations: Most donors were white British, females outnumbered males, and clonal diversity was possibly underestimated. Without day 14 samples, only post-peak T cell repertoires were studied. Among vaccine-associated CD4 TCRs, coverage spanned spike, with dominance at 160-218 and 743-854.

The CDR3 extends over 11 amino acids. The V end lost 6 bases, the J end lost 4 bases, and 6 bases lay between the germline ends. The germline CDR1 and CDR2 sequences are MNHEY and SVGEGT. Only in-frame clones appear in the TCRdb table, and some are missing; sequencing was by immunoSEQ multiplex PCR. The profile shows 75,000 to 100,000 clones, about nine tenths of them singletons. Points on this clone: The antigen is not known. Within the sample, other DNA sequences also encode this same CDR3.

The receptor comes from an adult in good health. The sequencing here drew on peripheral blood, taken on day 0 of AZD1222 vaccination. The V call is TRBV6-2 or TRBV6-3, the J call TRBJ2-5; no clear D. CDR3: CASSHGETQYF. CDR3 DNA sequence: TGTGCCAGCAGCCATGGAGAGACCCAGTACTTC.